This TCR beta chain was sequenced in a study of STAT5B mutations in CD4+ large granular lymphocyte leukemia. For this clone: The antigen is unknown.

The CDR3 is 11 residues long. Germline CDR1 ENHRY, CDR2 SYGVKD. The V end lost 3 bases, the J end lost 5 bases, and 4 bases lay between the germline ends. Study-wide results and caveats: TRBV06-family usage was enriched in top patient clones (8/27) versus controls (2/35).

Sequenced by immunoSEQ multiplex PCR; TCRdb stores in-frame clones only, minus some. Of about 35,000 clones listed, roughly 79% are singletons. Controls came from buffy coats of healthy blood donors. Source material: CD4+ T cells from blood buffy coats. The gene calls are TRBV10-3 and TRBJ2-5; D uncertain. This sequence was found in a human donor in good health. CDR3 protein: CAISDGETQYF. CDR3 sequence (DNA): TGTGCCATCAGTGATGGGGAGACCCAGTACTTC.